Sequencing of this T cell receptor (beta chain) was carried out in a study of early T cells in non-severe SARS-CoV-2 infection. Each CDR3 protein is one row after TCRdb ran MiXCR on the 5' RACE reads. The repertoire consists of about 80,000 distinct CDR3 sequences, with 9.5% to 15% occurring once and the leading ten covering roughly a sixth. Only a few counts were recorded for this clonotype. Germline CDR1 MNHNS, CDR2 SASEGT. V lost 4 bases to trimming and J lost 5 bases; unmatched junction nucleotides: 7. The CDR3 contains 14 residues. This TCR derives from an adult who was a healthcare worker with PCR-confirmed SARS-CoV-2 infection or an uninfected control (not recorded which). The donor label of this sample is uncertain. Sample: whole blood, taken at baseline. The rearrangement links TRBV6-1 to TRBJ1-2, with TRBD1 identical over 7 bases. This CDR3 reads CASSVRDSRYGYTF. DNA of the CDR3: TGTGCCAGCAGTGTACGGGACAGCCGTTATGGCTACACCTTC.